Given below is one T cell receptor (delta chain) in context. The antigen is unknown. This same CDR3 is encoded by further DNA sequences in the sample. RNA was extracted from the cells and then reverse transcribed. Multiplex PCR used pooled V-gene forward primers and a constant-region reverse primer to amplify CDR3s. TCRdb redid the clone calls on the multiplex PCR reads with CATT. This sample has around 76,000 delta-chain clones, with approximately 30% found just once. Looked up from germline, CDR1 is TSWWSYY and CDR2 is QGS. The CDR3 has 17 amino acids. The ends lost 0 bases at V and 2 bases at J; junction bases unmatched: 6. The data originate from a study of Vδ1+ human thymocytes. Whole-study findings and limits: In the thymus, TRG and TRD repertoires looked highly polyclonal with Gaussian CDR3 lengths.

V usage is TRDV1 and J usage is TRDJ1; TRDD3 matches at 10 bases. This TCR derives from a boy younger than two who had congenital heart surgery. The sequencing sample was made of Vdelta1+ gamma-delta thymocytes from the thymus. Subset indicated: FACS-sorted CD3+ TCRalphabeta- TCRVdelta1+ TCRVdelta2- thymocytes. CDR3 DNA: TGTGCTCTTGGGGAACTAGTGTCACTGGGGGATACCGATAAACTCATCTTT. Its protein is CALGELVSLGDTDKLIF.